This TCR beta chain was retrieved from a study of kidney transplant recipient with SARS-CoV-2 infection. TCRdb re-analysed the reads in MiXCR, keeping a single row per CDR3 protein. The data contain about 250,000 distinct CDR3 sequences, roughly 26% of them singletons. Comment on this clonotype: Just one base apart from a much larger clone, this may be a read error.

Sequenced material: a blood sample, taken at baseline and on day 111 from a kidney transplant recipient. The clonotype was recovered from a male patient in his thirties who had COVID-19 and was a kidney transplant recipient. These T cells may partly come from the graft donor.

The CDR3 DNA reads TGTGCCAGCAGCGGGTCAAACAGAGGCGGAAAGACCTATGGCTACACCTTC. Its protein is CASSGSNRGGKTYGYTF. The V call is TRBV7-2, the J call TRBJ1-2; D is uncertain. Germline CDR1 is SGHTA and CDR2 is FQGNSA. The CDR3 has 17 amino acids. The germline V and J ends were trimmed by 5 bases and 4 bases, with 23 bases remaining between them.